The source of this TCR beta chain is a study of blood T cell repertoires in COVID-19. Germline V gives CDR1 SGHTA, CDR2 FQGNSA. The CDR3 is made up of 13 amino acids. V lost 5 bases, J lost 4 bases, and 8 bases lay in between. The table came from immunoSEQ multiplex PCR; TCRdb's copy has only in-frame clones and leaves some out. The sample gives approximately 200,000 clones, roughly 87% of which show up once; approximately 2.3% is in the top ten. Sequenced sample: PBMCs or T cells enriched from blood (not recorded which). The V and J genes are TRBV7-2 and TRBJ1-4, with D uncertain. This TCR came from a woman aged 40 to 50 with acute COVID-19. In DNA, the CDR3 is TGTGCCAGCAGCAAATTCGGTAATGAAAAACTGTTTTTT. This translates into CASSKFGNEKLFF.